The clone carrying this T cell receptor beta chain was seen at least ten times. The antigen remains undetermined. This specimen comes from a study of spatial heterogeneity in lung cancer. Study at large: Detected beta-chain sequences consistently exceeded alpha-chain sequences.

Notes on the study in general: Counts of expanded intratumoral alpha and beta TCRs tracked tumor mutation counts. Among tumor T cells, estimated coverage was about 7% for alpha chains and roughly 13% for beta chains.

Time point of the sample: sample taken at primary tumor resection. Germline V lookup: CDR1 SGHVS, CDR2 FQNEAQ. Trimming took off 5 bases at V and 2 bases at J, with 17 bases between the two ends. The CDR3 sequence is 16 residues long. A distinct unique molecular identifier was carried by each TCR cDNA molecule. TCRdb ran MiXCR on the 5' RACE reads and lists one entry per CDR3 protein. Of 7,500 to 9,500 distinct CDR3 sequences in the sample, around 7% were seen once. The sequences come from lung tumor tissue, collected at surgery. The rearrangement links TRBV7-8 to TRBJ2-3, with D perhaps TRBD1 (5 bases). This TCR came from a male donor with early-stage non-small cell lung cancer. CDR3 loop: CASSNLSRANTDTQYF. DNA for the CDR3: TGTGCCAGCAGCAATCTCTCCAGGGCTAACACAGATACGCAGTATTTT. The whole variable domain, remainder taken from reference TRBV7-8 and TRBJ2-3, is GAGVSQSPRYKVAKRGQDVALRCDPISGHVSLFWYQQALGQGPEFLTYFQNEAQLDKSGLPSDRFFAERPEGSVSTLKIQRTQQEDSAVYLCASSNLSRANTDTQYFGPGTRLTVL.